Below, one T cell receptor (beta chain) is given with its context. This record comes from a study of blood T cell repertoires in COVID-19. Study context: COVID-19 samples, acute and convalescent, were from the United States, Italy and Spain.

The CDR3 extends over 16 amino acids. Germline assignment: CDR1 SGHDN and CDR2 FVKESK. Trimming shortened V by 4 bases and J by 3 bases, and 15 bases separated the two germline ends. Using immunoSEQ multiplex PCR, the repertoire was profiled, and TCRdb retains in-frame clones only, with some absent. Of about 47,000 clones in the sample, approximately 88% were seen once. The receptor comes from a man between 45 and 60 years old with active COVID-19. The chain employs TRBV14 and TRBJ2-2, with D possibly being TRBD1 (6 bases). Input material: peripheral blood. The CDR3 protein is CASSRPQGRYTGELFF. In DNA form, the CDR3 reads TGTGCCAGCAGCCGGCCACAGGGTCGTTACACCGGGGAGCTGTTTTTT.